The clone carrying this T cell receptor (beta chain) was seen more than once but under ten times. The sample originates from a study of T-cell reconstitution after alpha-beta-depleted transplantation in children. During its preparation, the TCRbeta library received unique molecular identifiers. From the PCR reads, TCRdb called clonotypes with MiXCR, one entry per CDR3 protein. The repertoire holds around 600,000 distinct CDR3 sequences, with 8% to 11% as singletons. V was pared by 4 bases and J by 7 bases, with 14 bases between. There are 14 residues in the CDR3. Germline CDR1 is MNHEY and CDR2 is SVGAGI.

Sequenced here: PBMCs from the stem cell graft donor, sampled from the stem cell graft. The clonotype comes from a human donor who donated a stem cell graft to a child with acute myeloid leukemia. This rearrangement joins TRBV6-5 to TRBJ1-5; D uncertain. The CDR3 nucleotides read TGTGCCAGCAGTTTACGAGGGAGTGGACAGCCCCAGCATTTT. This translates into CASSLRGSGQPQHF.